The 28 T cell receptor beta chains reported below all come from one sample, sequenced in a study of control samples from healthy donors and cancer patients. Measured with immunoSEQ multiplex PCR; TCRdb has only the in-frame clones, and not every one. The sample includes tens of thousands of clones, 80% to 95% of them seen just once. Sequencing was carried out using blood. The source of these receptors is a woman aged 45-60 years in good health.

As regards this clone: At one boundary the junction diverges from the germline segment, which might be a read error. The rearrangement links TRBV5-1 to TRBJ1-4, with 9 nucleotides matching TRBD1. The CDR3 totals 16 residues. Germline V gene lookup returns CDR1 SGHRS and CDR2 YFSETQ. Here the CDR3 reads CASSSPTDRGKQKTVF. In nucleotides, the CDR3 is TGCGCCAGCAGCTCCCCCACAGACAGGGGGAAGCAGAAAACTGTTTTT.

This sequence joins TRBV5-1 and TRBJ1-4; D uncertain. Germline V gene sequence: CDR1 SGHRS, CDR2 YFSETQ. This CDR3 contains 11 residues. V shed 2 bases and J shed 4 bases, with 0 bases lying between them. The CDR3 protein is CASSFNEKLFF. CDR3 nucleotides: TGCGCCAGCAGCTTTAATGAAAAACTGTTTTTT. The entire variable domain, with the rest obtained from reference TRBV5-1 and TRBJ1-4, is as follows: KAGVTQTPRYLIKTRGQQVTLSCSPISGHRSVSWYQQTPGQGLQFLFEYFSETQRNKGNFPGRFSGRQFSNSRSEMNVSTLELGDSALYLCASSFNEKLFFGSGTQLSVL.

For the CDR3, the DNA is TGTGCCAGCAGCCAAGATCTCAGGGGCTCCTTTAACTATGGCTACACCTTC. Translation gives CASSQDLRGSFNYGYTF. This chain uses TRBV4-2 with TRBJ1-2; tentative D call: TRBD1 (6 bases). V was trimmed by 0 bases and J by 1 base, leaving 15 bases between them. CDR1 is LGHNA, CDR2 YNFKEQ, per germline. The CDR3 is made up of 17 amino acids.

The genes are TRBV19 and TRBJ2-1, with 7 bases that match TRBD2. The junction had 8 bases not matched to a gene; V was cut back by 0 bases and J by 6 bases. This CDR3 contains 16 residues. CDR1 is LNHDA, CDR2 SQIVND, per germline (reference sequence). The CDR3 DNA sequence: TGTGCCAGTAGTATAGAGAGGACTAGGGGAGGCAATGAGCAGTTCTTC. It is translated as CASSIERTRGGNEQFF.

The rearrangement uses TRBV29-1 and TRBJ2-7; the D call may be TRBD1 or TRBD2 (6 bases each). Trimming took 7 bases from V and 2 from J, leaving 12 bases between them. Germline V gene lookup returns CDR1 SQVTM and CDR2 ANQGSEA. The CDR3 has 12 amino acids. The CDR3 DNA follows: TGCAGCGCCCGGGGGCCTACCTACGAGCAGTACTTC. Translating gives CSARGPTYEQYF.

This chain links TRBV28 with TRBJ1-2; D is unclear. Trimming took 2 bases from V and 5 from J, leaving 15 bases between them. This CDR3 comprises 15 residues. In germline, CDR1 is MDHEN, CDR2 SYDVKM. The CDR3 DNA reads TGTGCCAGCAGTTTAAAGTTTCCAGGAGTGTATGGCTACACCTTC. It codes for CASSLKFPGVYGYTF.

The rearrangement uses TRBV6-5 and TRBJ1-2, with a weak D call TRBD1 (6 bases). V was trimmed by 7 bases and J by 1 base, leaving 13 bases between them. The CDR3 is made up of 14 amino acids. CDR1 is MNHEY, CDR2 SVGAGI, per germline. The CDR3 DNA follows: TGTGCCAGCACCTTGGGGGCCAATAACTATGGCTACACCTTC. Amino acids: CASTLGANNYGYTF.

The V gene is TRBV6-5, the J gene TRBJ1-1; D unclear. Germline V gives CDR1 MNHEY, CDR2 SVGAGI. V shed 7 bases and J shed 4 bases, with 13 bases lying between them. This CDR3 has 13 amino acids. The CDR3 sequence is CASNHKWSTEAFF. CDR3 nucleotides: TGTGCCAGCAACCATAAGTGGAGCACTGAAGCTTTCTTT.

The chain uses TRBV10-3 and TRBJ2-3, with D maybe TRBD2 (6 bases). This CDR3 spans 13 amino acids. Trimming left V 6 bases short and J 2 bases short, with 9 bases between. The germline gives CDR1 ENHRY, CDR2 SYGVKD. Written as DNA, the CDR3 is TGTGCCATCAGCCCGGGGGACACAGATACGCAGTATTTT. The encoded protein is CAISPGDTDTQYF.

The V and J genes are TRBV27 and TRBJ1-2, with 7 positions matching TRBD1. Trimming at V came to 6 bases and at J to 8 bases, leaving 0 bases not matched to a gene. CDR3 size: 10 residues. Germline values: CDR1 MNHEY, CDR2 SMNVEV (reference sequence). The CDR3 loop is CASRQGGYTF. DNA of the CDR3: TGTGCCAGCAGACAGGGGGGCTACACCTTC.

This clone came up a few times. The chain employs TRBV7-8 and TRBJ1-1, with no clear D. CDR3 length equals 14 residues. Germline V gene lookup returns CDR1 SGHVS and CDR2 FQNEAQ. Trimming removed 1 base at V and 7 bases at J, with 13 bases between. The CDR3 region is CASSLGPWGFEAFF. The CDR3 coding sequence is TGTGCCAGCAGCTTAGGCCCCTGGGGTTTTGAAGCTTTCTTT. Supplemented by reference TRBV7-8 and TRBJ1-1, the full variable domain reads GAGVSQSPRYKVAKRGQDVALRCDPISGHVSLFWYQQALGQGPEFLTYFQNEAQLDKSGLPSDRFFAERPEGSVSTLKIQRTQQEDSAVYLCASSLGPWGFEAFFGQGTRLTVV.

The gene calls are TRBV6-5 and TRBJ1-2; D ambiguous. With 8 bases removed from V and 7 bases from J, the gap between germline ends came to 8 bases. The germline gives CDR1 MNHEY, CDR2 SVGAGI. The CDR3 runs 10 residues. The CDR3 region has the DNA TGTGCCAGCGCTCTGACTGGCTACACCTTC. Translation: CASALTGYTF.

This clone was detected once. CDR3 nucleotides: TGTGCCAGCAGCTTAGAAACGTTGGCGCCTTTAGACGATGGCTACACCTTC. The encoded protein is CASSLETLAPLDDGYTF. The chain is built from TRBV11-2 and TRBJ1-2; D is unclear. Germline CDR1 is SGHAT and CDR2 is FQNNGV. The CDR3 totals 17 residues. Trimming removed 0 bases from V and 6 bases from J, with 20 bases in between. The variable domain in full, completed from reference TRBV11-2 and TRBJ1-2, reads EAGVAQSPRYKIIEKRQSVAFWCNPISGHATLYWYQQILGQGPKLLIQFQNNGVVDDSQLPKDRFSAERLKGVDSTLKIQPAKLEDSAVYLCASSLETLAPLDDGYTFGSGTRLTVV.

J is TRBJ2-7 and V is TRBV24-1; D is ambiguous. V was cut by 4 bases and J by 6 bases, with 15 bases left in between. The CDR3 runs 14 residues. The V gene's germline CDR1 is KGHDR and CDR2 SFDVKD. CDR3 bases: TGTGCCACCAGTGAGACAAATCCTCCTTCCGAGCAGTACTTC. Amino acid sequence: CATSETNPPSEQYF.

This clone showed up just once. The V and J genes are TRBV5-1 and TRBJ1-6; D is perhaps TRBD1 (5 bases). Germline V gene lookup returns CDR1 SGHRS and CDR2 YFSETQ. With 4 bases removed from V and 7 bases from J, the gap between germline ends came to 12 bases. The CDR3 extends over 14 amino acids. The CDR3 loop is CASSGGAPNSPLHF. The CDR3 DNA reads as TGCGCCAGCAGCGGCGGGGCTCCCAATTCACCCCTCCACTTT.

The chain is built from TRBV5-1 and TRBJ1-1; TRBD1 matches at 7 bases. J lost 4 bases, V lost 1 base, and 10 bases had no gene match. This CDR3 comprises 16 residues. Germline V gene data show CDR1 as SGHRS and CDR2 as YFSETQ. The CDR3 DNA follows: TGCGCCAGCAGCTTGCAAACAGGGGTGGGGGCCACTGAAGCTTTCTTT. Its protein is CASSLQTGVGATEAFF.

The chain is built from TRBV7-3 and TRBJ2-3; 10 nucleotides match TRBD2. Germline assignment: CDR1 SGHTA and CDR2 FQGTGA. This CDR3 region has 16 residues. V shed 2 bases and J 6 bases; nucleotides not matched to a gene: 8. CDR3 in amino acids: CASSLGAGGPYDTQYF. The CDR3 DNA reads as TGTGCCAGCAGCTTAGGAGCGGGGGGGCCGTATGATACGCAGTATTTT.

The V and J genes are TRBV28 and TRBJ2-7; TRBD1 aligns across 10 bases. Unmatched junction bases numbered 6, after V lost 3 bases and J lost 4 bases. The CDR3 covers 15 residues. Germline assignment: CDR1 MDHEN and CDR2 SYDVKM. CDR3 in amino acids: CASSLGTGVSYEQYF. The CDR3 DNA is TGTGCCAGCAGTTTGGGGACAGGGGTTTCGTACGAGCAGTACTTC.

This clone was seen a single time. V gene TRBV28 combines with J gene TRBJ1-1; D is ambiguous. The V end lost 3 bases, the J end lost 0 bases, and 11 bases lay between the germline ends. The CDR3 covers 15 residues. Germline CDR1 reads MDHEN; CDR2 reads SYDVKM. The DNA of the CDR3 is TGTGCCAGCAGTTTGGTTGCGGGGATGAACACTGAAGCTTTCTTT. Translated: CASSLVAGMNTEAFF.

V gene TRBV30 combines with J gene TRBJ2-3; 12 positions agree with TRBD1. V lost 1 base to trimming and J lost 6 bases; unmatched junction nucleotides: 2. The CDR3 is 14 amino acids. Germline lookup yields CDR1 GTSNPN and CDR2 SVGIG (reference sequence). The CDR3 sequence: CAWSEGQGADTQYF. The CDR3 DNA sequence: TGTGCCTGGAGTGAGGGACAGGGGGCGGATACGCAGTATTTT. The entire variable domain, with the rest obtained from reference TRBV30 and TRBJ2-3, is as follows: SQTIHQWPATLVQPVGSPLSLECTVEGTSNPNLYWYRQAAGRGLQLLFYSVGIGQISSEVPQNLSASRPQDRQFILSSKKLLLSDSGFYLCAWSEGQGADTQYFGPGTRLTVL.

This chain links TRBV28 with TRBJ1-1; unclear D gene. The length of the CDR3 is 13 residues. Germline loops: CDR1 MDHEN, CDR2 SYDVKM. V was shortened by 5 bases and J by 3 bases, with 10 bases between the two germline ends. The CDR3 DNA reads TGTGCCAGCAGTCCTCCGGCTGACACTGAAGCTTTCTTT. Translating it yields CASSPPADTEAFF. The full variable domain, rest sourced from reference TRBV28 and TRBJ1-1, is DVKVTQSSRYLVKRTGEKVFLECVQDMDHENMFWYRQDPGLGLRLIYFSYDVKMKEKGDIPEGYSVSREKKERFSLILESASTNQTSMYLCASSPPADTEAFFGQGTRLTVV.

This clone has only one observation. This chain joins TRBV4-2 and TRBJ2-6, with a tentative D call TRBD2 (6 bases). V gave up 0 bases and J gave up 0 bases, with 12 bases separating them. The CDR3 length is 18 residues. Germline V gene sequence: CDR1 LGHNA, CDR2 YNFKEQ. Here the CDR3 reads CASSQDSFGGSGANVLTF. The CDR3 DNA is TGTGCCAGCAGCCAAGATTCATTCGGGGGCTCTGGGGCCAACGTCCTGACTTTC.

This chain joins TRBV28 and TRBJ1-5; no firm D call. V was clipped by 1 base and J by 0 bases, with 4 bases between them. CDR3 length: 14 residues. The germline V gene encodes CDR1 MDHEN and CDR2 SYDVKM. CDR3 residues: CASSLLYSNQPQHF. The DNA of the CDR3 is TGTGCCAGCAGTTTATTGTATAGCAATCAGCCCCAGCATTTT.

The chain links TRBV7-2 to TRBJ2-5, with D uncertain. Germline V gene data show CDR1 as SGHTA and CDR2 as FQGNSA. V gave up 0 bases and J gave up 8 bases, with 10 bases separating them. This CDR3 region has 13 residues. CDR3 sequence (DNA): TGTGCCAGCAGCTTAGCTGCAACCCGCACCCAGTACTTC. This codes for CASSLAATRTQYF. Full variable domain (missing parts from reference TRBV7-2 and TRBJ2-5): GAGVSQSPSNKVTEKGKDVELRCDPISGHTALYWYRQSLGQGLEFLIYFQGNSAPDKSGLPSDRFSAERTGGSVSTLTIQRTQQEDSAVYLCASSLAATRTQYFGPGTRLLVL.

The chain has TRBV4-3 and TRBJ1-2; D is unresolved. Germline V gene sequence: CDR1 LGHNA, CDR2 YSLEER. The CDR3 is 14 amino acids. Trimming left V 3 bases short and J 4 bases short, with 12 bases between. The chain's CDR3 is CASSQTLRSYGYTF. The CDR3 coding sequence is TGCGCCAGCAGCCAGACACTCAGGAGCTATGGCTACACCTTC.

The rearrangement joins TRBV4-3 to TRBJ2-5, with 14 bases fitting TRBD2. Germline V gives CDR1 LGHNA, CDR2 YSLEER. The CDR3 runs 20 residues. V dropped 4 bases and J dropped 2; count of bases not matched to a gene: 15. The CDR3 coding sequence is TGCGCCAGCAGCCGAACCCTCGGAGGGACTAGCGGGGGTGAACAAGAGACCCAGTACTTC. It encodes CASSRTLGGTSGGEQETQYF.

The chain has TRBV7-3 and TRBJ1-2, with 11 bases matching TRBD1. This CDR3 has 18 residues. CDR1 SGHTA and CDR2 FQGTGA come from the germline V gene. V trimming: 2 bases; J trimming: 7 bases; junction bases outside the gene matches: 15. The CDR3 nucleotides are TGTGCCAGCAGCTTAGGCCCACTCCCGGGACAGGGGGACCGTGGCTACACCTTC. Translation: CASSLGPLPGQGDRGYTF.

CDR3 DNA sequence: TGTGCCAGCAGTTACGGCCAGGGGTTCAATCAGCCCCAGCATTTT. As protein: CASSYGQGFNQPQHF. The chain uses TRBV6-2 or TRBV6-3 and TRBJ1-5; weak D call: TRBD1 (6 bases). Germline assignment: CDR1 MNHEY and CDR2 SVGEGT. Trimming shortened V by 2 bases and J by 3 bases, and 11 bases separated the two germline ends. CDR3 length: 15 amino acids.